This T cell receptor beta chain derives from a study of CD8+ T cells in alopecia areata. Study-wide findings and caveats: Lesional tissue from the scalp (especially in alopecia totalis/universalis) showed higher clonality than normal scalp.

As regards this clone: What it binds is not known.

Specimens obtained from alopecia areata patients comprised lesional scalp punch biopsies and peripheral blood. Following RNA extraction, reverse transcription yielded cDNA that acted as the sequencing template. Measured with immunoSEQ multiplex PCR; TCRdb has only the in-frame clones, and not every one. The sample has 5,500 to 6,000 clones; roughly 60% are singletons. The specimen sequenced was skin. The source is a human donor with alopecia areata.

The CDR3, as DNA: TGTGCCAGCAGGGTCCTTGGGGGGCCCCAGCATTTT. Translation gives CASRVLGGPQHF. The V gene is TRBV6-5, the J gene TRBJ1-5, with a possible D match to TRBD1 (5 bases). Germline V CDR1 and CDR2: MNHEY, SVGAGI. Trimming cost V 6 bases and J 9 bases, with 12 bases left between them. The CDR3 sequence is 12 residues long.